The entry below gives a single TCR beta chain sequence along with its context. The antigen is unknown. Per the authors' pipeline: ImmunoSEQ junction-only sequences lacked quality scores, so their filtering differed. Sequencing was performed with immunoSEQ multiplex PCR; in TCRdb, only in-frame clones are kept and a portion is missing. V and J calls and clone size follow that table, whereas D and trimming were derived from the DNA. This table holds around 2.1 million clones, 90% to 97% found once. CDR3 length equals 17 residues. Germline CDR1 is PRHDT and CDR2 is FYEKMQ (reference sequence). The V gene end was trimmed by 6 bases and the J gene end by 0 bases; junction bases not matched to a gene: 6. The data originate from a study of shared clonotypes between healthy human individuals. Broader study findings: Several donors shared 4.5% to 6.5% of their naive CD4 clonotypes.

This clonotype was sampled from a man aged 18-30 years in good health. The chain has TRBV13 and TRBJ2-1; 12 bases line up with TRBD2. The sequenced material came from naive CD4+ T cells sorted from blood. The subset is: CD45RA+ positively selected. The CDR3, as DNA: TGTGCCAGCAGGAGACTAGCGGGAGCCTCCTCCTACAATGAGCAGTTCTTC. Protein: CASRRLAGASSYNEQFF.